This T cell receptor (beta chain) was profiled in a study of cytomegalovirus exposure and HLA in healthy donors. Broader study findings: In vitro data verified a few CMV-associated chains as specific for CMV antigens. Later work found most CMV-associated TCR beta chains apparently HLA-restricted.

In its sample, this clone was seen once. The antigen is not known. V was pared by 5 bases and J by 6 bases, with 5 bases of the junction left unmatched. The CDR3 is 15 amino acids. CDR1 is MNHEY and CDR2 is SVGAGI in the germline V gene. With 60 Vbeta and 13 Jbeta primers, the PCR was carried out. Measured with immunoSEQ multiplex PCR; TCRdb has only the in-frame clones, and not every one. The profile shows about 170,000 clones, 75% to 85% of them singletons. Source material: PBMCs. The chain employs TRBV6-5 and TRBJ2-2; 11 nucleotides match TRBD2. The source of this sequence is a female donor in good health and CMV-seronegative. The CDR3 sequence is CASSTGLAGPGELFF. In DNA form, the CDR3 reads TGTGCCAGCAGTACCGGACTAGCGGGTCCCGGGGAGCTGTTTTTT.